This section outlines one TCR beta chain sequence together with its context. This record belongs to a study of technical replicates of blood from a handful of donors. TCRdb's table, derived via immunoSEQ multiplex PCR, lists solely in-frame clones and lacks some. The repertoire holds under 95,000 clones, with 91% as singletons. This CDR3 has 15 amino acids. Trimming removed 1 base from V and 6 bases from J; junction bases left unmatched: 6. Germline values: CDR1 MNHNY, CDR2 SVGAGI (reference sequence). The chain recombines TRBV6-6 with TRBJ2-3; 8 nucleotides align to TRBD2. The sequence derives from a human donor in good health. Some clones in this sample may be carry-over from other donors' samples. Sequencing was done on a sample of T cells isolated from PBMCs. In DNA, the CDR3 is TGTGCCAGCAGTTACTTCCGGGGGGGCCCGGATACGCAGTATTTT. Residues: CASSYFRGGPDTQYF.